The next 8 T cell receptor beta chains were all read from a single sample in a study of T cell responses to AZD1222 COVID-19 vaccine (dated by TCRdb to 2020 to 2022). Library construction relied on the immunoSEQ multiplex PCR assay. This is the immuneACCESS table as TCRdb keeps it, with only in-frame sequences that have V and J called. A part of the clones is gone; compared with another copy, unresolved V genes explain less than half, and the rest is unexplained. The sample table holds around 110,000 clones, of which roughly nine tenths were seen once. The ten top clones hold approximately 3.1% of the sample. According to the study, the label for this sample's time point signals: baseline before first vaccination. This specimen was peripheral blood, taken on day 0 of AZD1222 vaccination. These receptors all come from an adult in good health.

V usage is TRBV5-6 and J usage is TRBJ1-1; 10 bases align to TRBD1. Germline loops: CDR1 SGHDT, CDR2 YYEEEE. This CDR3 spans 16 amino acids. V was clipped by 4 bases and J by 5 bases; unmatched bases: 11. In DNA form, the CDR3 reads TGTGCCAGCAGCCCTAAGACCGGGACAGGGGATACTGAAGCTTTCTTT. Translated: CASSPKTGTGDTEAFF.

The genes are TRBV9 and TRBJ1-2, with TRBD1 matching 9 bases. J was trimmed by 14 bases and V by 4 bases; bases with no gene match: 15. This CDR3 is 14 amino acids long. Germline values: CDR1 SGDLS, CDR2 YYNGEE. The CDR3 DNA sequence: TGTGCCAGCAGCCCATCAGGGACAGGGTTTCGGGGGACCTTC. This sequence encodes CASSPSGTGFRGTF.

This chain uses TRBV5-4 with TRBJ1-4, with D possibly matching TRBD1 (5 bases). The germline V gene has CDR1 SGHNT and CDR2 YYREEE (reference sequence). The V end lost 3 bases, the J end lost 4 bases, and 10 bases lay between the germline ends. The CDR3 runs to 14 residues. CDR3 sequence (DNA): TGTGCCAGCAGCTCAGGGTCCGTTAATGAAAAACTGTTTTTT. It yields the protein CASSSGSVNEKLFF.

The rearrangement links TRBV5-6 to TRBJ1-1; the D is unclear. The CDR3 runs to 19 residues. V lost 5 bases and J lost 1, with 27 bases in between. Germline V lookup: CDR1 SGHDT, CDR2 YYEEEE. CDR3 loop: CASSHGLLLRPSRNTEAFF. The CDR3 DNA reads as TGTGCCAGCAGTCACGGATTGTTGCTCAGGCCCTCTAGGAACACTGAAGCTTTCTTT. The variable domain in full, with the rest retrieved from reference TRBV5-6 and TRBJ1-1, is DAGVTQSPTHLIKTRGQQVTLRCSPKSGHDTVSWYQQALGQGPQFIFQYYEEEERQRGNFPDRFSGHQFPNYSSELNVNALLLGDSALYLCASSHGLLLRPSRNTEAFFGQGTRLTVV.

The gene calls are TRBV19 and TRBJ1-2; TRBD1 aligns across 9 bases. The CDR3 is made up of 15 amino acids. CDR1 is LNHDA and CDR2 is SQIVND in the germline V gene (reference sequence). Unmatched junction bases numbered 6, after V lost 7 bases and J lost 0 bases. The CDR3 loop reads CASTNRGPANYGYTF. CDR3 in DNA: TGTGCCAGTACTAACAGGGGGCCTGCTAACTATGGCTACACCTTC.

This chain connects TRBV7-3 to TRBJ2-5, with a weak D call TRBD1 (5 bases). The CDR3 is 14 residues long. Trimming removed 1 base at V and 5 bases at J, with 11 bases between. CDR1 and CDR2 from the germline V gene are SGHTA and FQGTGA. CDR3 in DNA: TGTGCCAGCAGCTTAATCGCAGGGCTGGAGACCCAGTACTTC. This encodes CASSLIAGLETQYF.

This chain uses TRBV12-3 or TRBV12-4 with TRBJ2-7, with D hard to call. V was cut by 2 bases and J by 3 bases, with 5 bases left in between. The CDR3 is 12 amino acids. Here the CDR3 DNA reads TGTGCCAGCAGTTTATCCCGCTACGAGCAGTACTTC. The encoded protein is CASSLSRYEQYF.

This clone has only one observation. The genes are TRBV5-4 and TRBJ1-2; no clear D. Per the germline V gene, CDR1 is SGHNT and CDR2 is YYREEE (reference sequence). Trimming took off 2 bases at V and 3 bases at J, with 17 bases between the two ends. The CDR3 totals 16 residues. Here the CDR3 reads CASSFATGSKDYGYTF. The CDR3 DNA reads TGTGCCAGCAGCTTCGCCACCGGAAGTAAGGACTATGGCTACACCTTC.